These T cell receptor beta chains were read from a single sample in a study of blood T cells in healthy people across ages. TCRdb recomputed calls from the 5' RACE reads with MiXCR, one row per CDR3 protein. The profile shows about 760,000 distinct CDR3 sequences, about 56% of them singletons. Sequenced material: blood. These receptors were collected from a man aged 40-49 years in good health. CDR3s include the opening cysteine and the closing phenylalanine or tryptophan. The order of the fields is D gene, J gene, V gene, clone size, CDR3 protein, CDR3 DNA. The D gene is left open where the match is weak. Clone size appears in some rows only: once, few, many, or a class for an expanded clone.

TRBD1 | TRBJ2-5 | TRBV29-1 | few | CSVEEEGQGREQYF | TGCAGCGTTGAAGAGGAGGGACAGGGGAGGGAGCAGTACTTC
- | TRBJ1-6 | TRBV15 | - | CATSRGTADNSPLHF | TGTGCCACCAGCAGAGGGACAGCCGATAATTCACCCCTCCACTTT
- | TRBJ1-6 | TRBV20-1 | few | CSARSGTPLHF | TGCAGTGCCCGTTCGGGGACACCCCTCCACTTT
- | TRBJ1-1 | TRBV7-6 | few | CASSLDVGDTEAFF | TGTGCCAGCAGCTTAGACGTGGGGGACACTGAAGCTTTCTTT
TRBD2 | TRBJ2-5 | TRBV5-1 | - | CASSLVFSGGQETQYF | TGCGCCAGCAGCTTGGTATTTAGCGGGGGCCAAGAGACCCAGTACTTC
TRBD1 | TRBJ2-2 | TRBV5-1 | - | CASSRRQGSSGELFF | TGCGCCAGCAGCCGACGACAGGGGTCGTCCGGGGAGCTGTTTTTT
- | TRBJ2-7 | TRBV6-2/TRBV6-3 | many | CASSFTSDSSYEQYF | TGTGCCAGCAGTTTTACATCGGACTCGTCCTACGAGCAGTACTTC
- | TRBJ1-2 | TRBV20-1 | few | CSARTRGSNYGYTF | TGCAGTGCCAGAACGAGGGGTTCTAACTATGGCTACACCTTC
- | TRBJ2-5 | TRBV14 | - | CASSQDQARAAQETQYF | TGTGCCAGCAGCCAAGATCAGGCCCGGGCGGCTCAAGAGACCCAGTACTTC
- | TRBJ2-3 | TRBV10-3 | - | CVTAGDTDTQYF | TGTGTCACGGCAGGGGACACAGATACGCAGTATTTT
TRBD2 | TRBJ2-3 | TRBV10-3 | few | CAINDQPGLDPPDTQYF | TGTGCCATCAACGACCAACCGGGACTAGATCCCCCAGATACGCAGTATTTT
TRBD2 | TRBJ2-7 | TRBV12-3/TRBV12-4 | - | CASSSAAGVYEQYF | TGTGCCAGCAGTTCAGCAGCGGGAGTCTACGAGCAGTACTTC
- | TRBJ2-4 | TRBV28 | few | CARGGGWGIQYF | TGTGCCAGAGGGGGGGGCTGGGGCATTCAGTACTTC
TRBD1 | TRBJ2-5 | TRBV11-2 | - | CASSLRTGGFPETQYF | TGTGCCAGCAGCTTGAGGACAGGGGGCTTTCCAGAGACCCAGTACTTC
- | TRBJ2-7 | TRBV20-1 | - | CSAGGRGAPDEQYF | TGCAGTGCTGGAGGACGGGGGGCGCCGGACGAGCAGTACTTC
- | TRBJ2-7 | TRBV29-1 | - | CSARTTGSYEQYF | TGCAGCGCGAGAACTACGGGCTCCTACGAGCAGTACTTC
- | TRBJ2-1 | TRBV20-1 | - | CSAPSGGGAYNEQFF | TGCAGTGCCCCCTCCGGCGGTGGGGCCTACAATGAGCAGTTCTTC
- | TRBJ2-2 | TRBV7-2 | few | CASSRRRGGTYRELFF | TGTGCCAGCAGCCGTAGACGGGGAGGTACCTACCGGGAGCTGTTTTTT
- | TRBJ2-7 | TRBV7-2 | - | CASSSPPAHEQYF | TGTGCCAGCAGCTCACCCCCGGCCCACGAGCAGTACTTC
TRBD2 | TRBJ2-6 | TRBV11-3 | few | CASSPARGLGLGSGANVLTF | TGTGCCAGCAGCCCGGCCCGTGGTTTGGGACTAGGGTCTGGGGCCAACGTCCTGACTTTC
- | TRBJ1-6 | TRBV20-1 | - | CSAGRDLTPLDSPLHF | TGCAGTGCTGGCCGGGACCTAACCCCCTTGGATTCACCCCTCCACTTT
- | TRBJ1-2 | TRBV14 | - | CASSRKLGIGYTF | TGTGCCAGCAGCCGAAAGCTCGGGATTGGCTACACCTTC
TRBD1 | TRBJ2-5 | TRBV29-1 | few | CSAGGQGGETQYF | TGCAGCGCCGGGGGACAGGGAGGGGAGACCCAGTACTTC
TRBD2 | TRBJ2-5 | TRBV7-2 | - | CASSLDSGSRGETQYF | TGTGCCAGCAGCTTAGATAGCGGGAGTCGGGGAGAGACCCAGTACTTC
- | TRBJ2-5 | TRBV12-3/TRBV12-4 | - | CASSLSAVQETQYF | TGTGCCAGCAGTTTATCAGCGGTACAAGAGACCCAGTACTTC
- | TRBJ1-5 | TRBV6-2/TRBV6-3 | - | CASSKTASNQPQHF | TGTGCCAGCAGCAAGACAGCTAGCAATCAGCCCCAGCATTTT
- | TRBJ2-7 | TRBV2 | - | CASSGGLEDYEQYF | TGTGCCAGCAGTGGAGGGCTGGAGGACTACGAGCAGTACTTC
- | TRBJ2-7 | TRBV28 | - | CASSTPGLLATYEQYF | TGTGCCAGCAGTACCCCGGGACTCCTGGCCACTTACGAGCAGTACTTC
TRBD2 | TRBJ2-3 | TRBV28 | - | CASSLDGGGTDTQYF | TGTGCCAGCAGTTTAGACGGGGGGGGGACAGATACGCAGTATTTT
- | TRBJ2-1 | TRBV6-6 | - | CASSFPEDNEQFF | TGTGCCAGCAGTTTCCCGGAGGACAATGAGCAGTTCTTC
TRBD1 | TRBJ2-3 | TRBV5-4 | few | CASSGTVMSTDTQYF | TGTGCCAGCAGCGGGACAGTGATGAGCACAGATACGCAGTATTTT
- | TRBJ2-5 | TRBV3-1 | - | CASLWRETQYF | TGTGCCAGCCTTTGGAGAGAGACCCAGTACTTC
TRBD2 | TRBJ2-1 | TRBV27 | - | CASSQTSGAHNEQFF | TGTGCCAGCAGTCAAACTAGCGGGGCTCACAATGAGCAGTTCTTC
TRBD1 | TRBJ2-7 | TRBV20-1 | few | CSVATGTAGYEQYF | TGCAGTGTCGCCACCGGGACAGCAGGTTACGAGCAGTACTTC
- | TRBJ2-5 | TRBV7-2 | - | CASSLGPAGQETQYF | TGTGCCAGCAGCTTAGGACCAGCGGGCCAAGAGACCCAGTACTTC
TRBD1 | TRBJ2-5 | TRBV6-5 | few | CAASGQGAGETQYF | TGTGCCGCCTCAGGACAGGGGGCGGGAGAGACCCAGTACTTC
- | TRBJ2-3 | TRBV13 | - | CATRQGQIITDTQYF | TGTGCCACCCGGCAGGGACAAATTATCACAGATACGCAGTATTTT
TRBD2 | TRBJ2-1 | TRBV28 | - | CASGGREDWDEQFF | TGTGCCAGTGGTGGGCGGGAGGACTGGGATGAGCAGTTCTTC
TRBD2 | TRBJ2-1 | TRBV6-2/TRBV6-3 | - | CASSLGLAGGPPDEQFF | TGTGCCAGCAGCCTCGGACTAGCGGGAGGACCCCCAGATGAGCAGTTCTTC
TRBD2 | TRBJ2-1 | TRBV4-3 | - | CASSLQLLASGAGEQFF | TGCGCCAGCAGCCTCCAACTCTTGGCTAGCGGGGCAGGTGAGCAGTTCTTC
TRBD2 | TRBJ2-7 | TRBV4-1 | - | CASSQDGGGAYEQYF | TGCGCCAGCAGCCAAGATGGGGGGGGAGCCTACGAGCAGTACTTC
- | TRBJ2-7 | TRBV27 | - | CACSSPRAGSRGEQYF | TGTGCCTGCAGTTCCCCACGAGCTGGGTCGAGGGGCGAGCAGTACTTC
TRBD1 | TRBJ2-2 | TRBV6-5 | few | CATRTGLAGELFF | TGTGCCACCAGGACAGGCCTGGCCGGGGAGCTGTTTTTT
- | TRBJ1-4 | TRBV10-3 | - | CAISGGGRNEKLFF | TGTGCCATCAGTGGAGGGGGACGTAATGAAAAACTGTTTTTT
- | TRBJ1-2 | TRBV15 | few | CATSPDSSNYGYTF | TGTGCCACCAGTCCGGACAGCTCTAACTATGGCTACACCTTC
TRBD2 | TRBJ2-3 | TRBV6-1 | - | CASTRGGRQDTQYF | TGTGCCAGTACACGGGGGGGACGACAGGATACGCAGTATTTT
TRBD1 | TRBJ2-3 | TRBV5-5 | - | CASSKGQGADTQYF | TGTGCCAGCAGCAAAGGACAGGGGGCAGATACGCAGTATTTT
- | TRBJ2-5 | TRBV28 | - | CASSAGTYNEQYF | TGTGCCAGCAGTGCCGGGACTTACAATGAGCAGTACTTC
TRBD2 | TRBJ2-7 | TRBV28 | - | CASSFSLRAAGDYEQYF | TGTGCCAGCAGCTTTTCTCTTCGGGCAGCGGGAGACTACGAGCAGTACTTC
TRBD2 | TRBJ2-5 | TRBV6-1 | - | CAGSPGTSGSMKTQYF | TGTGCCGGCAGTCCCGGGACTAGCGGGAGTATGAAGACCCAGTACTTC
- | TRBJ2-1 | TRBV7-2 | few | CASGMGLLNKKFF | TGTGCCAGCGGGATGGGACTCCTTAATAAGAAGTTCTTC
- | TRBJ2-7 | TRBV5-5 | - | CASSFSLKQYF | TGTGCCAGCAGCTTCTCCCTCAAGCAGTACTTC
TRBD2 | TRBJ2-3 | TRBV9 | - | CASSGSALTSGRTPSTDTQYF | TGTGCCAGCAGCGGCAGCGCGTTGACTAGCGGGAGGACGCCTAGCACAGATACGCAGTATTTT